What follows are 11 T cell receptor beta chains derived from one specimen sequenced in a study of shared clonotypes between healthy human individuals. Profiling relied on immunoSEQ multiplex PCR, and the TCRdb table lists in-frame clones only, not all of them. The data contain about 580,000 clones, 95% to 98% of them singletons. Selected positively for CCR7 and CD45RO-negative, naive CD8 cells excluded terminally differentiated effector memory CD45RA+ cells. Sequencing input: naive CD8+ T cells sorted from blood. All receptors derive from a man in his thirties or forties in good health.

The chain employs TRBV10-2 and TRBJ2-7; D gene unclear. V lost 0 bases, J lost 4 bases, and 7 bases lay in between. The length of the CDR3 is 13 residues. Germline assignment: CDR1 WSHSY and CDR2 SAAADI. The DNA of the CDR3 is TGCGCCAGCAGTGAGTCCACTGTATACGAGCAGTACTTC. Residues: CASSESTVYEQYF.

This clone was counted once. The V gene is TRBV9, the J gene TRBJ1-1, with TRBD1 as a possible D gene (5 bases). Germline V gives CDR1 SGDLS, CDR2 YYNGEE. This CDR3 has 17 amino acids. Trimming shortened V by 0 bases and J by 0 bases, and 15 bases separated the two germline ends. CDR3 sequence: CASSVVGGAGLNTEAFF. DNA for the CDR3: TGTGCCAGCAGCGTAGTCGGTGGGGCAGGATTGAACACTGAAGCTTTCTTT.

This clone was counted once. The chain recombines TRBV27 with TRBJ1-1; perhaps TRBD1 as D (5 bases). CDR3 length equals 13 residues. The germline V gene encodes CDR1 MNHEY and CDR2 SMNVEV (reference sequence). Trimming took 3 bases from V and 10 from J, leaving 15 bases between them. CDR3 nucleotide sequence: TGTGCCAGCAGTTTGGGGTTTGTGGGGCCAGCTTTCTTT. Amino acid sequence: CASSLGFVGPAFF.

The chain carries TRBV7-9 and TRBJ2-7, with D possibly matching TRBD1 (6 bases). The V gene lost 3 bases and the J gene lost 0 bases, with 18 bases spanning the gap. From germline, CDR1 is SEHNR and CDR2 FQNEAQ (reference sequence). The CDR3 extends over 17 amino acids. The CDR3 DNA sequence: TGTGCCAGCAGCTTCACTACAGGGTACCCTAGCTCCTACGAGCAGTACTTC. Translation gives CASSFTTGYPSSYEQYF.

With regard to this clone: The sample holds other DNA sequences that translate to the same CDR3. CDR3 sequence reads: CASSGGGSGNEQFF. For the CDR3, the DNA is TGTGCCAGCAGCGGGGGTGGGAGTGGCAATGAGCAGTTCTTC. The J gene is TRBJ2-1, the V gene TRBV9; a weak D match, TRBD2 (5 bases). The germline V gene encodes CDR1 SGDLS and CDR2 YYNGEE. The CDR3 loop spans 14 amino acids. V gave up 3 bases and J gave up 6 bases, with 13 bases separating them.

This clone appeared once. The chain links TRBV10-3 to TRBJ2-7; D perhaps matches TRBD2 (6 bases). Deletions cut 2 bases from V and 2 bases from J, with 10 bases between. Germline CDR1 and CDR2: ENHRY and SYGVKD. The CDR3 is 14 amino acids. The CDR3, as DNA: TGTGCCATCAGTGAGGGAGGGGCGGCCTACGAGCAGTACTTC. This encodes CAISEGGAAYEQYF.

The chain uses TRBV27 and TRBJ1-4, with D perhaps TRBD1 (6 bases). V gave up 6 bases and J gave up 8 bases, with 13 bases separating them. Germline CDR1 MNHEY, CDR2 SMNVEV (reference sequence). There are 13 residues in the CDR3. CDR3 sequence: CASRVSGDEKLFF. In DNA, the CDR3 is TGTGCCAGCAGAGTGTCAGGGGACGAAAAACTGTTTTTT.

The chain combines TRBV7-9 with TRBJ1-1, with D unclear. The V end lost 5 bases, the J end lost 3 bases, and 10 bases lay between the germline ends. Per the germline V gene, CDR1 is SEHNR and CDR2 is FQNEAQ (reference sequence). The CDR3 length is 13 residues. The CDR3 DNA reads as TGTGCCAGCAGCGCCCGACTCGACACTGAAGCTTTCTTT. Translation gives CASSARLDTEAFF.

V gene TRBV6-1 combines with J gene TRBJ2-5; 9 bases align to TRBD1. Trimming removed 5 bases from V and 5 bases from J; junction bases left unmatched: 9. CDR1 MNHNS and CDR2 SASEGT come from the germline V gene. The CDR3 consists of 15 residues. CDR3 sequence (DNA): TGTGCCAGCAGTCCCTGGGACAGGGCATCGGAGACCCAGTACTTC. Protein sequence: CASSPWDRASETQYF.

Here the CDR3 reads CASSQENNDEQFF. CDR3 DNA: TGCGCCAGCAGCCAAGAAAATAATGATGAGCAGTTCTTC. This chain joins TRBV4-1 and TRBJ2-1; D is undetermined. The germline gives CDR1 MGHRA, CDR2 YSYEKL. The germline V and J ends were trimmed by 0 bases and 8 bases, with 8 bases remaining between them. The CDR3 consists of 13 residues.

This rearrangement joins TRBV4-1 to TRBJ2-7, with 11 nucleotides matching TRBD2. The junction had 1 base not matched to a gene; V was cut back by 0 bases and J by 3 bases. This CDR3 has 15 residues. Germline V lookup: CDR1 MGHRA, CDR2 YSYEKL. Written as DNA, the CDR3 is TGCGCCAGCAGCCAAGACGGGACTAGCGGCTACGAGCAGTACTTC. Amino acids: CASSQDGTSGYEQYF.